The T cell receptor (beta chain) under discussion was sequenced for a study of T and B cells in COVID-19 patients. Study overall: Critical illness requiring mechanical ventilation or extracorporeal membrane oxygenation affected about 60% of the roughly 20 active-infection patients. Whole-study results and caveats: Clonality of TRB repertoires was high in active COVID-19; recovery brought above-healthy diversity and richness.

Each TRB amplification used 250-500 ng of genomic DNA from blood. BIOMED2 TRB-A/B primer pools were used in multiplex TRB PCR. In TCRdb, the multiplex PCR reads were re-called with MiXCR into one record per CDR3 protein. This table holds 20,000 to 25,000 distinct CDR3 sequences, under 35% found once. The V segment lost 3 bases and the J segment 6 bases; nucleotides outside the gene matches: 6. This CDR3 is built from 15 residues. Germline V gene sequence: CDR1 SGHNT, CDR2 YENEEA. About this clonotype: Its antigen is still unknown.

V is TRBV11-3 and J is TRBJ2-1, with 9 positions matching TRBD2. The sample comprised blood. The TCR was taken from a human donor who had recovered from COVID-19. For the CDR3, the DNA is TGTGCCAGCAGCTTTCCTAGCGGGGAGGGCAATGAGCAGTTCTTC. Translating gives CASSFPSGEGNEQFF.